This TCR beta chain derives from a study of T cell responses to AZD1222 COVID-19 vaccine. Whole-study context: Second doses at about 4 or about 12 weeks were pooled. Regarding the study as a whole: Distributed over spike, vaccine-associated CD4 TCRs predominated at 160-218 and 743-854. Rises in breadth and depth of Spike-specific TCRs came after two AZD1222 doses. Sampling that yielded the repertoires occurred only after the peak T cell response.

As concerns this clone: Its antigen is unidentified.

Some clones are missing from TCRdb's copy, which holds only in-frame ones; the method was immunoSEQ multiplex PCR. The sample holds about 100,000 clones, about 88% seen once. The CDR3 spans 16 residues. Trimming cost V 5 bases and J 7 bases; bases outside gene matches: 5. Germline CDR1 SGHAT, CDR2 FQDESV (reference sequence). This TCR derives from an adult in good health. This sequence joins TRBV11-1 and TRBJ2-1; 16 bases match TRBD2. The sample consisted of peripheral blood, taken on day 0 of AZD1222 vaccination. CDR3 loop: CASSRPGLAGGNEQFF. The CDR3, as DNA: TGTGCCAGCAGCCGACCGGGACTAGCGGGGGGGAATGAGCAGTTCTTC.